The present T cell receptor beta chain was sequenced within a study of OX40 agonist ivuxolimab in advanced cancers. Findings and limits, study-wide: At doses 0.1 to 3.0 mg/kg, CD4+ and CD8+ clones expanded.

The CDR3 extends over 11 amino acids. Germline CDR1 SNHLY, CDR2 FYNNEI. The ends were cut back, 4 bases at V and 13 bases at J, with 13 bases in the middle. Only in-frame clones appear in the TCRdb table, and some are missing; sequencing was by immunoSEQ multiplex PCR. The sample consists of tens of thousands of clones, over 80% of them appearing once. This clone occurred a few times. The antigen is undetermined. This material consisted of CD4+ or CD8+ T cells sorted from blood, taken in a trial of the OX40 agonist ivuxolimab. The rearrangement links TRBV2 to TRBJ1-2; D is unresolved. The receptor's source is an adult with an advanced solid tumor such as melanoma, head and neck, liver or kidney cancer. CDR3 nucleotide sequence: TGTGCCAGCAGTGTCCCCGGGCCTCTCACCTTC. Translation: CASSVPGPLTF.